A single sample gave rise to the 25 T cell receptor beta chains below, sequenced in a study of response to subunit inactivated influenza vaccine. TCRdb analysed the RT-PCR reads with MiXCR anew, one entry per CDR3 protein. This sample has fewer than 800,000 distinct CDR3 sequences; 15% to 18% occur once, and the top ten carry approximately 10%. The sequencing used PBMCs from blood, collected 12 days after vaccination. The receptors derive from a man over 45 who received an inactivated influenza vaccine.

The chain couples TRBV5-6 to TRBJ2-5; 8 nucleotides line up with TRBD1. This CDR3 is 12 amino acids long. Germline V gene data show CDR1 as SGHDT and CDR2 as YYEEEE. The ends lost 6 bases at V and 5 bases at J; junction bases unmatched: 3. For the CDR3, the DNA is TGTGCCAGCAACGGACAGGGTGAGACCCAGTACTTC. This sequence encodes CASNGQGETQYF. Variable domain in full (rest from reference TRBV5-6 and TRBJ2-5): DAGVTQSPTHLIKTRGQQVTLRCSPKSGHDTVSWYQQALGQGPQFIFQYYEEEERQRGNFPDRFSGHQFPNYSSELNVNALLLGDSALYLCASNGQGETQYFGPGTRLLVL.

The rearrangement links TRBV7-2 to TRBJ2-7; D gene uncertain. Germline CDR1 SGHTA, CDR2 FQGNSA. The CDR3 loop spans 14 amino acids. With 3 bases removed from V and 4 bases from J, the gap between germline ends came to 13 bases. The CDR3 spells CASSFNGMKYEQYF. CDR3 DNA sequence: TGTGCCAGCAGCTTTAATGGCATGAAATACGAGCAGTACTTC.

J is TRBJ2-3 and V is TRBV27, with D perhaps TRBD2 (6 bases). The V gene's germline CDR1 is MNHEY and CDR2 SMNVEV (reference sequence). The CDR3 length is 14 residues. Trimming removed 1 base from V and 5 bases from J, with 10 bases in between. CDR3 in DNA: TGTGCCAGCAGTTTATTCCTGGAGGGAGATACGCAGTATTTT. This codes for CASSLFLEGDTQYF.

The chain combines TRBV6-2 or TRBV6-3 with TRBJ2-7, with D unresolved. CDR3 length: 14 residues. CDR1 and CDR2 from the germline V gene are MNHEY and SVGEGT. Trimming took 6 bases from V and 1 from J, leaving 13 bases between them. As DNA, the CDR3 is TGTGCCAGCAGCTCTCCGAGGAATTCCTACGAGCAGTACTTC. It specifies CASSSPRNSYEQYF.

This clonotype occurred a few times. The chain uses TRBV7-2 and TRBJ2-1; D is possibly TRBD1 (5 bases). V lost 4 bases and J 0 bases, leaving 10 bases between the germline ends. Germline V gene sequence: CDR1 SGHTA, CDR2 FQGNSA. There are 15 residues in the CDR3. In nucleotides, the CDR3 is TGTGCCAGCAGCTCGACAGACGGCTCCTACAATGAGCAGTTCTTC. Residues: CASSSTDGSYNEQFF.

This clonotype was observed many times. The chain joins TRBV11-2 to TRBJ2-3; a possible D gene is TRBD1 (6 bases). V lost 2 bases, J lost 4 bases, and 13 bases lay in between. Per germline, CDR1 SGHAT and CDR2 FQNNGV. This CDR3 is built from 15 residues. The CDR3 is CASSLQPGVADTQYF. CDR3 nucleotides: TGTGCCAGCAGCTTACAGCCAGGGGTTGCAGATACGCAGTATTTT.

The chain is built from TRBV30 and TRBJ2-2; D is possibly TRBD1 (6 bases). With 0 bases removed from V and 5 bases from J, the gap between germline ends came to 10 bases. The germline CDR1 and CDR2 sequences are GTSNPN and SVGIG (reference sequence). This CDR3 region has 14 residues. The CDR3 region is CAWSVIQGTGELFF. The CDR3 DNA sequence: TGTGCCTGGAGTGTTATACAGGGAACCGGGGAGCTGTTTTTT.

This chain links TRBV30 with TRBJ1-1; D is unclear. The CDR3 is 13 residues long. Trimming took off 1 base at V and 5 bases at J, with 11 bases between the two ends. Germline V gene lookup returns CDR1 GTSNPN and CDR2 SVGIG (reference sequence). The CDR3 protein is CAWSDQVGTEAFF. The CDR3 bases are TGTGCCTGGAGTGACCAAGTCGGGACTGAAGCTTTCTTT.

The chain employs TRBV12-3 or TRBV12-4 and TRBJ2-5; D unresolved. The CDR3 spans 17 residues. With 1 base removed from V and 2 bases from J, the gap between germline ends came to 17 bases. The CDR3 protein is CASSLESPVWQQETQYF. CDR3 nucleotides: TGTGCCAGCAGTTTAGAGAGTCCGGTTTGGCAGCAAGAGACCCAGTACTTC.

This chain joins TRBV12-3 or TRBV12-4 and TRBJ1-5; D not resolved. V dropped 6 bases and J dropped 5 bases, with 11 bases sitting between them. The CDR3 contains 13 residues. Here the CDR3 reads CASRGQEYQPQHF. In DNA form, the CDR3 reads TGTGCCAGCAGGGGTCAGGAATATCAGCCCCAGCATTTT.

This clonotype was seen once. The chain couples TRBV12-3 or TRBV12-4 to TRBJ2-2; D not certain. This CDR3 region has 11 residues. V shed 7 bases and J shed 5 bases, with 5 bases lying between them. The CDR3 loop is CASTTTGELFF. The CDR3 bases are TGTGCCAGCACCACGACCGGGGAGCTGTTTTTT.

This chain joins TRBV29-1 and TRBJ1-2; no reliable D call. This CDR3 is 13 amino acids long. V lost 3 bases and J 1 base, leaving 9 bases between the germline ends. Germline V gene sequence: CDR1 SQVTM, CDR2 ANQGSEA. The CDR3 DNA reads TGCAGCGTTGATCGACCAATTAACTATGGCTACACCTTC. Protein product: CSVDRPINYGYTF.

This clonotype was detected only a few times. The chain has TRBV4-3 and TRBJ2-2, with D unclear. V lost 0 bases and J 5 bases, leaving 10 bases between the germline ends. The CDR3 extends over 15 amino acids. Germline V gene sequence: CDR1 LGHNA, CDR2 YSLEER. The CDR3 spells CASSQDQRVTGELFF. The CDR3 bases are TGCGCCAGCAGCCAAGATCAAAGGGTAACCGGGGAGCTGTTTTTT.

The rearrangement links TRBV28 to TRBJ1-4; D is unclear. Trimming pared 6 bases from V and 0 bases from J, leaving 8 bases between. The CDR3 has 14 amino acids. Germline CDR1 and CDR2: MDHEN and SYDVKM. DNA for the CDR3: TGTGCCAGCAGCCCGGATACAACTAATGAAAAACTGTTTTTT. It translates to CASSPDTTNEKLFF.

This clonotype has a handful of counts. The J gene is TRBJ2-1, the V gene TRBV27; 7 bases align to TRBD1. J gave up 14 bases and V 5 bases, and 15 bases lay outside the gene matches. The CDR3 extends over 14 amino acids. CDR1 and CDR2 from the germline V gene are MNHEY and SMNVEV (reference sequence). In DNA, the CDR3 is TGTGCCAGCAGTCCCCTACAGGGGAGAGGATCGGAGTTCTTC. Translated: CASSPLQGRGSEFF.

This CDR3 is CASSPPGTLNIQYF. The CDR3 DNA follows: TGTGCCAGCAGCCCGCCCGGAACCCTAAACATTCAGTACTTC. The chain joins TRBV5-6 to TRBJ2-4; D gene ambiguous. The CDR3 totals 14 residues. Trimming shortened V by 4 bases and J by 6 bases, and 14 bases separated the two germline ends. Germline V gene data show CDR1 as SGHDT and CDR2 as YYEEEE.

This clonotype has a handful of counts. CDR3 DNA: TGTGCCAGCAGACGAGACAATGCGGCGGTAAAGACCCAGTACTTC. Protein sequence: CASRRDNAAVKTQYF. The gene calls are TRBV11-1 and TRBJ2-5, with no clear D. The V gene's germline CDR1 is SGHAT and CDR2 FQDESV (reference sequence). The ends were cut back, 6 bases at V and 6 bases at J, with 20 bases in the middle. This CDR3 contains 15 residues.

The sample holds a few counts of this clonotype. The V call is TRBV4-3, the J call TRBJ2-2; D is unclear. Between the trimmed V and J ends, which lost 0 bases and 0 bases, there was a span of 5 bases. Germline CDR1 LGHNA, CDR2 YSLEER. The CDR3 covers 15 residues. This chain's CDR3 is CASSQEATNTGELFF. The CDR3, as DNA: TGCGCCAGCAGCCAAGAGGCTACGAACACCGGGGAGCTGTTTTTT.

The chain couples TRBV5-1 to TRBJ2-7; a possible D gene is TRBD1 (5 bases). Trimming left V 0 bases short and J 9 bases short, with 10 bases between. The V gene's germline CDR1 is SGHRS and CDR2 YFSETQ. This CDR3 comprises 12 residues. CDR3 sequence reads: CASSLDTGTQYF. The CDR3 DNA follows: TGCGCCAGCAGCTTGGATACAGGAACGCAGTACTTC. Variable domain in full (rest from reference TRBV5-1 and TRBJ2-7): KAGVTQTPRYLIKTRGQQVTLSCSPISGHRSVSWYQQTPGQGLQFLFEYFSETQRNKGNFPGRFSGRQFSNSRSEMNVSTLELGDSALYLCASSLDTGTQYFGPGTRLTVT.

The CDR3 is CASSRILGTGIQETQYF. The CDR3, as DNA: TGTGCCAGCTCACGAATTTTGGGGACAGGAATACAAGAGACCCAGTACTTC. The chain employs TRBV18 and TRBJ2-5, with 8 bases fitting TRBD1. This CDR3 has 17 residues. Trimming removed 4 bases from V and 2 bases from J; junction bases left unmatched: 12. In germline, CDR1 is KGHSH, CDR2 LQKENI.

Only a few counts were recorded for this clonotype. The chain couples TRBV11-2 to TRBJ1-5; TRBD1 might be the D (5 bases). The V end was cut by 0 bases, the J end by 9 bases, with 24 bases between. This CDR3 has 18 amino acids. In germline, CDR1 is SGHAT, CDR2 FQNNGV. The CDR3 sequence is CASSLDRGLPIIGRPQHF. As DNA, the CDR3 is TGTGCCAGCAGCTTAGACCGGGGCCTTCCCATCATCGGTCGGCCCCAGCATTTT.

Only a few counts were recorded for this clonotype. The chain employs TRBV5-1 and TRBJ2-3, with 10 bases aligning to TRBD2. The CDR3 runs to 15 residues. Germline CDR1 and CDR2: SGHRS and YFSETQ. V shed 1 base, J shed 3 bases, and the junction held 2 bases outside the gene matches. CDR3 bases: TGCGCCAGCAGCTTGACTAGCGGGAAAACAGATACGCAGTATTTT. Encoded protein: CASSLTSGKTDTQYF.

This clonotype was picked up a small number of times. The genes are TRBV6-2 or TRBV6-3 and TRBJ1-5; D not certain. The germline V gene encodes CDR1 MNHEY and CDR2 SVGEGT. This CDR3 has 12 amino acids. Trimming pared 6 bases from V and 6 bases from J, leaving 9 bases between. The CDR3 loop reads CASRGFGQPQHF. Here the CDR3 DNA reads TGTGCCAGCAGGGGGTTTGGTCAGCCCCAGCATTTT.

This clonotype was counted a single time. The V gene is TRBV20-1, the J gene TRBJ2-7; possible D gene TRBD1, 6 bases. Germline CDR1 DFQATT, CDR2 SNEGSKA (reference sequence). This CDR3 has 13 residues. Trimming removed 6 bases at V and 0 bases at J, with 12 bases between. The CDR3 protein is CSANDRNSYEQYF. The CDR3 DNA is TGCAGTGCCAACGACAGGAACTCCTACGAGCAGTACTTC.

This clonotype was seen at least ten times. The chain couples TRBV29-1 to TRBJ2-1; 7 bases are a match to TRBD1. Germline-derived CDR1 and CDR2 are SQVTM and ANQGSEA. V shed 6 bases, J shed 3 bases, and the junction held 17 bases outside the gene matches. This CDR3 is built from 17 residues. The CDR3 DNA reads TGCAGCGTCGACCTACCATGGAAGGGGGCTAACTACAATGAGCAGTTCTTC. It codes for CSVDLPWKGANYNEQFF.